This T cell receptor (beta chain) was recovered during a study of T cell changes during pregnancy in multiple sclerosis. V was shortened by 4 bases and J by 4 bases, with 7 bases between the two germline ends. Germline V gives CDR1 SGHDN, CDR2 FVKESK. The CDR3 is 13 residues long. The repertoire was sequenced with immunoSEQ multiplex PCR; TCRdb's copy has only in-frame clones and lacks some. The sample yields about 100,000 clones, 80% to 95% seen once. This receptor was taken from a female donor with multiple sclerosis, enrolled in a pregnancy study. Material: peripheral blood, obtained after pregnancy. The V and J genes are TRBV14 and TRBJ2-2; no clear D. The CDR3 nucleotides read TGTGCCAGCAGCCCGGTTAGCACCGGGGAGCTGTTTTTT. It encodes CASSPVSTGELFF.